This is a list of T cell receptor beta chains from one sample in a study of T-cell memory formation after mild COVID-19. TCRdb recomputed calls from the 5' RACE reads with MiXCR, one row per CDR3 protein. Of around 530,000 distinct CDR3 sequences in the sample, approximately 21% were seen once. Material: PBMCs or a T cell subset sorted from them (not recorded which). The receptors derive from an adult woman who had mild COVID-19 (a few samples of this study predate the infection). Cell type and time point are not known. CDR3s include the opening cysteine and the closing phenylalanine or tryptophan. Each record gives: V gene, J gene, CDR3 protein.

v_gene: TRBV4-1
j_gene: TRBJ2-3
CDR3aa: CASSQVPGENTQYF

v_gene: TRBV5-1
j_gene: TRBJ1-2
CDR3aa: CASSITGTAYGYTF

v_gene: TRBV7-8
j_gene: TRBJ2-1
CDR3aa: CASSLDGSNYNEQFF

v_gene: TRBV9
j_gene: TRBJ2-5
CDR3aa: CASSLLTAPGETQYF

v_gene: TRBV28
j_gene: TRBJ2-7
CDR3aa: CASRTTFYEQYF

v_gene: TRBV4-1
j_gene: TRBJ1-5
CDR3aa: CASSPPGRAPGQPQHF

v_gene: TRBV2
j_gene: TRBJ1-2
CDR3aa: CASSYSRGRPYGYTF

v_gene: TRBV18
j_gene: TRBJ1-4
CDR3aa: CASSEQGTNEKLFF

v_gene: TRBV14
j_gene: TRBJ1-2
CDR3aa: CASSQYIQGEGYTF

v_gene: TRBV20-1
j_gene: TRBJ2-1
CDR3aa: CSASRGELYNEQFF

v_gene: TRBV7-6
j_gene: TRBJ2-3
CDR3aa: CASSPGRRLGTDTQYF

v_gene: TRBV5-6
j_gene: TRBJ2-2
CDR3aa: CASSFARTGSTGELFF

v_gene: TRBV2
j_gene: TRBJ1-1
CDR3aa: CASSPGSPNTEAFF

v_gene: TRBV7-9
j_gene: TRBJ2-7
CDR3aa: CASSAPTQVYEQYF

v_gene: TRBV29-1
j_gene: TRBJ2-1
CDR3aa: CSVIRGYNEQFF

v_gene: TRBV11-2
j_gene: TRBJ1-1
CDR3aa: CASSFDGQARTEAFF

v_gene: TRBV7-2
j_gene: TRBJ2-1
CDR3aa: CASSLASVSGRKGNEQFF

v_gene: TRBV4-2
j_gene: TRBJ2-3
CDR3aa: CASSQIAGGDTQYF

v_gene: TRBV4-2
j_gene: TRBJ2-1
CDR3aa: CASSHTGTEQFF

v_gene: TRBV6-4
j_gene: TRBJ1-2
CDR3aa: CASSDRQTGYGYTF

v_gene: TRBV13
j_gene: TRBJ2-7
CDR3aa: CASSLGGTSGRRSYEQYF

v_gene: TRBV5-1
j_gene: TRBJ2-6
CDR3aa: CASSWSGTTGANVLTF

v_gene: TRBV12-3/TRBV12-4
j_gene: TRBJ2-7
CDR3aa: CASSFVANEQYF

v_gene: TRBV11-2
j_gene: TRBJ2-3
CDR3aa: CASMGLTGTDTQYF

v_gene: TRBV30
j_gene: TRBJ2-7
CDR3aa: CAWSSGTGGYEQYF

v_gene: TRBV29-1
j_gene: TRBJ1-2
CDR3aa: CSVEDHPYGYTF

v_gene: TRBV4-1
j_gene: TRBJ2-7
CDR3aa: CASSQIILRDYEQYF

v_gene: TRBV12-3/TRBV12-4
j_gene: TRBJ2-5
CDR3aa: CASSLLAGEQETQYF

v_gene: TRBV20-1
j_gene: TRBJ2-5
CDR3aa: CSAPRGVGETQYF

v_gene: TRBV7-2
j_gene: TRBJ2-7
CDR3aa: CASSSRGASPYEQYF

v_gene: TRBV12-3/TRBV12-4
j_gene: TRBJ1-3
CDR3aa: CASSSGGGSSGNTIYF

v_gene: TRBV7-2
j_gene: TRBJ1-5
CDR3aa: CASSFGGYRGRGNQPQHF

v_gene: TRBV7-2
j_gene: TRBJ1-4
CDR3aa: CASSPDTRQGEKLFF

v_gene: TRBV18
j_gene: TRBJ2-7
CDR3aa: CASSPQGTSGPLREQYF

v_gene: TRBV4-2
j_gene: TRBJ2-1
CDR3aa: CASSQRGVTGVTSEQFF

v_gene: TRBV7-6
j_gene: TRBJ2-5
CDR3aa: CASSLYGGRETQYF

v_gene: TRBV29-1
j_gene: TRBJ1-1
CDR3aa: CSVRGSNTEAFF

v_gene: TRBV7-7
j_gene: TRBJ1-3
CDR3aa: CASSGGGGYGNTIYF

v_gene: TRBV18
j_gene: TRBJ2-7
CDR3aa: CASRTGGREQYF

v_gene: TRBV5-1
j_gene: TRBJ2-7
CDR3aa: CASSTGTSHEQYF